This section outlines one T cell receptor (beta chain) sequence together with its context. Its antigen is as yet unknown. This CDR3 is 14 amino acids long. CDR1 and CDR2 (germline): DFQATT, SNEGSKA (reference sequence). This record comes from a study of monozygotic twins with inflammatory bowel disease. The cDNA of both the TCRalpha and TCRbeta chains was subjected to two nested PCRs of around 15 and 10 cycles. TCRdb reprocessed the 5' RACE reads; each CDR3 protein has one entry and no DNA is given. The data show about 210,000 distinct CDR3 sequences, and the top ten clones hold approximately 1.6%. Notes on the study in general: A distinction between different T cell subtypes was not possible. IBD patients share fewer clonotypes with other people than healthy twins do, especially with disease activity.

The chain has TRBV20-1 and TRBJ1-4; TCRdb proposes TRBD1, but this gene call is untestable without DNA. Sequences were obtained from blood. This sequence originates from a human donor with ulcerative colitis or Crohn's disease, or a healthy co-twin of an affected twin (not recorded which). The CDR3 loop reads CSAIQAGAYEKLFF.